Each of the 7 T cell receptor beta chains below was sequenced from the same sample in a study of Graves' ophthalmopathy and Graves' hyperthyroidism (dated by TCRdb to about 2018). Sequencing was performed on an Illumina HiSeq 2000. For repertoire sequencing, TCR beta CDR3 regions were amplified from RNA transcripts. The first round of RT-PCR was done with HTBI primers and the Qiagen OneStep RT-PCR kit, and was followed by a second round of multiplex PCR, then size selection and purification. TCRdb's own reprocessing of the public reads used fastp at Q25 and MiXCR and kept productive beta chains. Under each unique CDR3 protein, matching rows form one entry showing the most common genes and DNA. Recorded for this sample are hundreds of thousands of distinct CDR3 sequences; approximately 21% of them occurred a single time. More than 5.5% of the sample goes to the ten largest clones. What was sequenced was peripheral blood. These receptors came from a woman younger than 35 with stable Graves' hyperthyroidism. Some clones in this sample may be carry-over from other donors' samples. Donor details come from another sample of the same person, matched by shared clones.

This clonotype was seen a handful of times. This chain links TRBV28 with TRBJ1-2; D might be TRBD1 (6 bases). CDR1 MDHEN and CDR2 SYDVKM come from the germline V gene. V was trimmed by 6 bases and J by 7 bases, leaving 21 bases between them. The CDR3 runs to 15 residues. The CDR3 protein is CASSPTPTGSGGYTF. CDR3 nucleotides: TGTGCCAGCAGCCCCACCCCTACAGGGTCTGGTGGCTACACCTTC.

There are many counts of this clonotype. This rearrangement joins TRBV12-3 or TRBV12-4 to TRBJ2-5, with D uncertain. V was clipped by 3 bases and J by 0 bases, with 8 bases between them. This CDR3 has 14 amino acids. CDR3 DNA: TGTGCCAGCAGTTTTGTAGACTACCAAGAGACCCAGTACTTC. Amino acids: CASSFVDYQETQYF.

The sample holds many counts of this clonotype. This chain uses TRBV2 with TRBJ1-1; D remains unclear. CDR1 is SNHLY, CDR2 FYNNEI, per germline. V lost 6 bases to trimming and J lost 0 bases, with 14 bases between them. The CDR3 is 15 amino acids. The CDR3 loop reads CASRGGLIMNTEAFF. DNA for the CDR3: TGTGCCAGCAGGGGTGGCCTCATCATGAACACTGAAGCTTTCTTT.

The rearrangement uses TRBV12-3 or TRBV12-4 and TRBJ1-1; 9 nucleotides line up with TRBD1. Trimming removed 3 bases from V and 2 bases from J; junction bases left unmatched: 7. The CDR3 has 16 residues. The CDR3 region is CASSLSHRGLNTEAFF. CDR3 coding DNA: TGTGCCAGCAGTTTGTCGCACAGGGGGCTTAACACTGAAGCTTTCTTT.

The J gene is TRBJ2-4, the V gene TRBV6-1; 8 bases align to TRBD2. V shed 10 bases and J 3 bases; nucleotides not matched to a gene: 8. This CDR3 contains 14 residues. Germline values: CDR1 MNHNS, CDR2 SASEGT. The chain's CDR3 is CATREGGDKNIQYF. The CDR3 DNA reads TGTGCCACCCGGGAGGGTGGCGACAAAAACATTCAGTACTTC.

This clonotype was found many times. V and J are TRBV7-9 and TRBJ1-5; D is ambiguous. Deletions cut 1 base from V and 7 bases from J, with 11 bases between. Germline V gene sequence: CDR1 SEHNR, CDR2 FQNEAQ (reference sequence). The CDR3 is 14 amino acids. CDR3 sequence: CASSLVGPLQPQHF. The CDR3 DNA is TGTGCCAGCAGCTTAGTTGGGCCATTACAGCCCCAGCATTTT. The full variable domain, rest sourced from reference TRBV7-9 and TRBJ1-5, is DTGVSQNPRHKITKRGQNVTFRCDPISEHNRLYWYRQTLGQGPEFLTYFQNEAQLEKSRLLSDRFSAERPKGSFSTLEIQRTEQGDSAMYLCASSLVGPLQPQHFGDGTRLSIL.

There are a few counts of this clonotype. The DNA of the CDR3 is TGTGCCAGCAGCCGACTTACTAGCGGGAGGCCGGCGGAGACCCAGTACTTC. As protein: CASSRLTSGRPAETQYF. The chain has TRBV11-2 and TRBJ2-5, with TRBD2 matching 12 bases. The CDR3 has 17 residues. V was pared by 5 bases and J by 5 bases, with 12 bases of the junction left unmatched. The germline V gene encodes CDR1 SGHAT and CDR2 FQNNGV.